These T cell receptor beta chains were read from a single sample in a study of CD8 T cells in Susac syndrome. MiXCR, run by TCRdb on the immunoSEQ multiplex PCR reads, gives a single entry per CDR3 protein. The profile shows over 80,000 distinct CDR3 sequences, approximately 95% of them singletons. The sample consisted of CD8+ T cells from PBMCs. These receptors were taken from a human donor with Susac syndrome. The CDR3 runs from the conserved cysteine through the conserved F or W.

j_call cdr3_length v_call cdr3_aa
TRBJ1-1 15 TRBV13 CASSHLTEGGTEAFF
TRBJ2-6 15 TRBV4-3 CASRDYGSGANVLTF
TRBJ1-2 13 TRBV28 CASSLVKGAGYTF
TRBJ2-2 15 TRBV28 CASSNRQGSTGELFF
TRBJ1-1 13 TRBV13 CASRVDRGTEAFF
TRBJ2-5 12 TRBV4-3 CASSQGGETQYF
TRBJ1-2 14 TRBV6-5 CASSWGAGNYGYTF
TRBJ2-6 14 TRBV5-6 CASSPPAGANVLTF
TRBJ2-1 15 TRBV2 CASSVDRARYNEQFF
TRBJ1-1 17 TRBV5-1 CASSFDREGVMNTEAFF
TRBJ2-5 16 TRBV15 CATSRVAGVTAETQYF
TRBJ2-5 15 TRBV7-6 CASSLAEGKRETQYF
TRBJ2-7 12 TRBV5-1 CASSRGGLEQYF
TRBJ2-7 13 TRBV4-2 CASSQGISYEQYF
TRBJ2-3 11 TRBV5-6 CASSLFGEYYF
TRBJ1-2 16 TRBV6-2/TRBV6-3 CASSHRGDRFGYGYTF
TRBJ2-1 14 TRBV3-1 CASSQVLAYNEQFF
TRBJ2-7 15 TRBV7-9 CASRPDRGIWHEQYF
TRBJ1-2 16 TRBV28 CASTPNQEEFLYGYTF
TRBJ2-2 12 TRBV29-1 CSATGNTGELFF
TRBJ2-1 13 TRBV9 CASSVGDYNEQFF
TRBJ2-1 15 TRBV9 CASSVGGTIYNEQFF
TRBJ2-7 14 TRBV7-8 CASSLGTASYEQYF
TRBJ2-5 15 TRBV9 CASSVDMGVDETQYF
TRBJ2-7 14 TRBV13 CASSSGDYSYEQYF
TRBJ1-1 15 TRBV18 CASSPPPVLNTEAFF
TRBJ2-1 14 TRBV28 CAVGGPNSYNEQFF
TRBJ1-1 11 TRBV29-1 CSVGVNTEAFF
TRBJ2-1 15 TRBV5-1 CASSPDRAGYNEQFF
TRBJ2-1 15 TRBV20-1 CSARRLAGSYNEQFF
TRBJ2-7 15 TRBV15 CATSTSTGTPYEQYF
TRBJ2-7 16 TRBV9 CASSVDGTGGVGEQYF
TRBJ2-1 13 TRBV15 CATSPALYNEQFF
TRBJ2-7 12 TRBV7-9 CASSFADYEQYF
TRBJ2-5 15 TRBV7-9 CASSFPRQGEETQYF
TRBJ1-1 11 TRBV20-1 CSAREPGKAFF
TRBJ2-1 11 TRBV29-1 CSVAGGDEQFF
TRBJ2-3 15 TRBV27 CASSFAPGGTDTQYF
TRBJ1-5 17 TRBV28 CASNVLGTGNSNQPQHF
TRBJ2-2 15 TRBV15 CATSSLRGYTGELFF
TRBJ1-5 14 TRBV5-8 CASSSDRADQPQHF
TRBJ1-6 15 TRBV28 CASSQPRPGSSPLHF
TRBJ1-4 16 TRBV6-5 CASSYSDGVGNEKLFF
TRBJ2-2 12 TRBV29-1 CSVEGGSGELFF
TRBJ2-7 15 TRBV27 CASSLLAGVYYEQYF
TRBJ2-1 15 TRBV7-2 CASSLQDRGYNEQFF
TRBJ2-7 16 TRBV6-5 CASSYSTGSSSYEQYF
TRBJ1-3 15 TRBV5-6 CASSLAGSAGNTIYF
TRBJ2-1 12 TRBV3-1 CASSHEGSAWFF
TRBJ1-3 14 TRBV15 CATSPRKGGNTIYF
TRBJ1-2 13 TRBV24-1 CATSLGQGYGYTF